This TCR beta chain was found in a study of blood T cell repertoires in COVID-19. Here immunoSEQ multiplex PCR was the method, and the copy in TCRdb shows in-frame clones only, minus some. This sample carries about 240,000 clones, around 83% of them seen once, and the ten largest clones take around 12%. V lost 1 base and J lost 4; bases outside the gene matches: 11. The CDR3 runs 18 residues. Germline CDR1 reads SGHTA; CDR2 reads FQGNSA. The genes are TRBV7-2 and TRBJ2-3, with 10 positions matching TRBD2. Sequencing was carried out using peripheral blood. The source is a woman aged 55-75 years with active or convalescent COVID-19. CDR3 sequence reads: CASSLVTSGAGLSDTQYF. CDR3 coding DNA: TGTGCCAGCAGCTTAGTAACTAGCGGGGCCGGGCTGTCAGATACGCAGTATTTT.